This T cell receptor beta chain was recorded in a study of T-cell reconstitution after alpha-beta-depleted transplantation in children. Of note for this clonotype: The antigen remains undetermined.

Whole-study results and caveats: Expanded graft clones numbering several hundred reportedly gave rise to alpha-beta T cells about two months after transplant. Diversity of TCRbeta at day 60 was high in some patients, arising from surviving recipient T cells and thymic progenitors. Hyperexpanded clones declined; after one year, newly produced T cells mostly supplied diversity.

CDR1 and CDR2 from the germline V gene are SGHKS and YYEKEE (reference sequence). The V end lost 1 base, the J end lost 1 base, and 11 bases lay between the germline ends. There are 15 residues in the CDR3. Preparation of the TCRbeta library used unique molecular identifiers. TCRdb processed the PCR reads anew with MiXCR; each CDR3 protein has one entry. The sample holds 800,000 to 1,000,000 distinct CDR3 sequences, roughly 29% seen once. This chain links TRBV5-5 with TRBJ1-1, with D perhaps matching TRBD1 (5 bases). This material consisted of PBMCs, mostly from graft donor cells, taken 360 days after TCRalphabeta/CD19-depleted stem cell transplant. The sequence was obtained from a boy in the first two years of life who had a stem cell transplant for SCID, so the T cells may come from the graft donor. CDR3 nucleotide sequence: TGTGCCAGCAGCTTGCGGCTGGGGCGGAACACTGAAGCTTTCTTT. Translated: CASSLRLGRNTEAFF.